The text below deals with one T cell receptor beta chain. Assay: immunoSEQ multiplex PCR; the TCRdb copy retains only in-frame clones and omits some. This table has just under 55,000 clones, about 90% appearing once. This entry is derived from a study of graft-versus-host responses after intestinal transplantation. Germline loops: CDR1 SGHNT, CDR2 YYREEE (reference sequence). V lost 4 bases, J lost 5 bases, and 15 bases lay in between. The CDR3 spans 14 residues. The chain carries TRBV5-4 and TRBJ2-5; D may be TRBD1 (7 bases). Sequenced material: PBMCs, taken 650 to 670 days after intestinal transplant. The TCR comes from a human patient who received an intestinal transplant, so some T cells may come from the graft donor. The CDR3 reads CASSPRSGGETQYF. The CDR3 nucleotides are TGTGCCAGCAGCCCTCGATCAGGGGGGGAGACCCAGTACTTC.